These 17 T cell receptor beta chains were all obtained from the same sample, sequenced in a study of molecular identifiers for immune sequencing clone quantification. TCRdb used MiXCR to reprocess the PCR reads, holding one entry per CDR3 protein. Here the sample spans approximately 680,000 distinct CDR3 sequences, less than 30% being singletons. The sample was naive CD8+ T cells from blood, with Jurkat cell RNA spiked in. As to subset: FACS-sorted CD8+CD4-CCR7+CD45RA+ naive T cells. Source of these receptors: a human donor in good health. Some libraries in this study had Jurkat cell RNA spiked in.

This clonotype was seen many times. The chain uses TRBV4-3 and TRBJ1-5; D is uncertain. CDR3 length: 17 residues. V shed 0 bases and J shed 0 bases, with 12 bases lying between them. The germline V gene encodes CDR1 LGHNA and CDR2 YSLEER. The DNA for the CDR3 is TGCGCCAGCAGCCAAGATCTGGCACCTTATAGCAATCAGCCCCAGCATTTT. Amino acid sequence: CASSQDLAPYSNQPQHF.

The sample holds a few counts of this clonotype. V and J are TRBV28 and TRBJ2-7, with 8 bases matching TRBD2. This CDR3 is 15 amino acids long. Germline V lookup: CDR1 MDHEN, CDR2 SYDVKM. Trimming removed 6 bases from V and 4 bases from J; junction bases left unmatched: 11. CDR3 in amino acids: CASRRIGTRGYEQYF. CDR3 nucleotide sequence: TGTGCCAGCAGGCGCATCGGGACTAGAGGATACGAGCAGTACTTC.

The chain employs TRBV27 and TRBJ2-1, with a weak D call TRBD1 (6 bases). Trimming pared 1 base from V and 6 bases from J, leaving 19 bases between. The V gene's germline CDR1 is MNHEY and CDR2 SMNVEV (reference sequence). The CDR3 spans 17 residues. CDR3 sequence reads: CASSLLGGLPGGNEQFF. In DNA, the CDR3 is TGTGCCAGCAGTTTATTAGGGGGTTTGCCTGGGGGCAATGAGCAGTTCTTC.

With regard to this clonotype: A much larger clone differs from this one at a single base, so this may be a read error. The V gene is TRBV27, the J gene TRBJ2-3; perhaps TRBD1 as D (6 bases). This CDR3 is built from 16 residues. The germline V gene encodes CDR1 MNHEY and CDR2 SMNVEV (reference sequence). CDR3 sequence reads: CASSPTTGSRTDTHYF. Here the CDR3 DNA reads TGTGCCAGCAGTCCCACAACAGGGTCTCGGACAGATACGCATTATTTT.

In its sample, this clonotype was seen many times. The chain couples TRBV7-9 to TRBJ2-3; D gene ambiguous. V was cut by 5 bases and J by 5 bases, with 11 bases left in between. Germline CDR1 reads SEHNR; CDR2 reads FQNEAQ (reference sequence). This CDR3 region has 13 residues. The CDR3 DNA reads as TGTGCCAGCAGCCCCCCTCTCGGAGATACGCAGTATTTT. This encodes CASSPPLGDTQYF.

The sample holds a few counts of this clonotype. The V gene is TRBV27, the J gene TRBJ2-2; D is undetermined. There are 15 residues in the CDR3. Germline assignment: CDR1 MNHEY and CDR2 SMNVEV (reference sequence). Trimming removed 4 bases at V and 4 bases at J, with 13 bases between. CDR3 sequence: CASSSILSPTGELFF. DNA for the CDR3: TGTGCCAGCAGTTCAATACTCAGTCCCACCGGGGAGCTGTTTTTT.

Many counts were recorded for this clonotype. The junction differs from germline at one of its ends, possibly a read error. The chain couples TRBV27 to TRBJ2-7; TRBD2 agrees at 11 bases. In germline, CDR1 is MNHEY, CDR2 SMNVEV (reference sequence). The CDR3 has 14 amino acids. The CDR3 nucleotides are TGCGCCAGCAGCTGGACTAGCGGGTCCTACGAGCAGTACTTC. This translates into CASSWTSGSYEQYF.

At least ten counts were recorded for this clonotype. The J gene is TRBJ2-5, the V gene TRBV20-1; D is unclear. Trimming shortened V by 4 bases and J by 5 bases, and 17 bases separated the two germline ends. CDR1 DFQATT and CDR2 SNEGSKA come from the germline V gene (reference sequence). There are 14 residues in the CDR3. The CDR3 sequence: CSAKGPLILETQYF. The CDR3 DNA is TGCAGTGCTAAAGGCCCCTTGATCTTGGAGACCCAGTACTTC.

This clonotype was observed many times. This CDR3 is CASSFLIRRGPNTEAFF. Written as DNA, the CDR3 is TGTGCCAGCAGTTTTCTAATCCGCCGGGGCCCGAACACTGAAGCTTTCTTT. The J gene is TRBJ1-1, the V gene TRBV12-3 or TRBV12-4; possibly TRBD1 for D (5 bases). V was pared by 3 bases and J by 1 base, with 18 bases between. The CDR3 is 17 amino acids.

This clonotype was detected once. This chain uses TRBV12-3 or TRBV12-4 with TRBJ2-3; perhaps TRBD1 as D (6 bases). This CDR3 has 12 amino acids. The V gene lost 6 bases and the J gene lost 6 bases, with 10 bases spanning the gap. CDR3 sequence (DNA): TGTGCCAGCAGACAGAGGGGGGATACGCAGTATTTT. Translating it yields CASRQRGDTQYF.

This clonotype has a handful of counts. A much more abundant neighbour one base away suggests this may be a read error. The CDR3 carries no conserved terminal phenylalanine or tryptophan, so it likely arises from a read error. The chain has TRBV29-1 and TRBJ2-7, with 10 bases aligning to TRBD2. Germline V CDR1 and CDR2: SQVTM, ANQGSEA. V lost 6 bases, J lost 3 bases, and 2 bases stayed unmatched. The CDR3 loop spans 12 amino acids. In DNA form, the CDR3 reads TGCAGCGTGCTAGCGGGAGACTACGAGCAGTACCTC. It encodes CSVLAGDYEQYL.

This clonotype was seen many times. The V gene is TRBV16, the J gene TRBJ2-7; D remains unclear. The CDR3 sequence is 13 residues long. Germline loops: CDR1 KGHSY, CDR2 FQNENV. Trimming pared 0 bases from V and 2 bases from J, leaving 5 bases between. Here the CDR3 DNA reads TGTGCCAGCAGCCAATCCAGGCCCTACGAGCAGTACTTC. Residues: CASSQSRPYEQYF.

The sample holds a few counts of this clonotype. The V gene is TRBV6-5, the J gene TRBJ1-6; D gene ambiguous. The germline CDR1 and CDR2 sequences are MNHEY and SVGAGI. The CDR3 is 15 amino acids. The V end was cut by 4 bases, the J end by 0 bases, with 7 bases between. The CDR3 loop is CASSSLSSYNSPLHF. The CDR3 DNA reads TGTGCCAGCAGTTCCCTGAGCTCCTATAATTCACCCCTCCACTTT.

Only a few counts were recorded for this clonotype. The chain carries TRBV24-1 and TRBJ2-1, with D unclear. CDR3 length: 13 amino acids. Trimming pared 0 bases from V and 12 bases from J, leaving 11 bases between. From germline, CDR1 is KGHDR and CDR2 SFDVKD. The CDR3 DNA follows: TGTGCCACCAGTGATTTGTTATGGCCAGGGCAGTTCTTC. This sequence encodes CATSDLLWPGQFF.

The chain joins TRBV6-2 or TRBV6-3 to TRBJ2-7, with unresolved D. The CDR3 consists of 13 residues. V was trimmed by 4 bases and J by 0 bases, leaving 7 bases between them. Per the germline V gene, CDR1 is MNHEY and CDR2 is SVGEGT. The CDR3 here is CASSWSSSYEQYF. In DNA, the CDR3 is TGTGCCAGCAGTTGGTCTAGCTCCTACGAGCAGTACTTC.

Many counts were recorded for this clonotype. This chain links TRBV19 with TRBJ2-7; 9 nucleotides agree with TRBD1. From germline, CDR1 is LNHDA and CDR2 SQIVND (reference sequence). This CDR3 contains 14 residues. After removal of 10 bases from V and 6 bases from J, the junction contained 13 bases not matched to a gene. The CDR3 DNA reads TGTGCCACCCAGACAGGGGGACGCAGAGGCGAGCAGTACTTC. Translation: CATQTGGRRGEQYF.

J is TRBJ2-1 and V is TRBV27, with 7 bases identical to TRBD2. The V gene end was trimmed by 7 bases and the J gene end by 2 bases; junction bases not matched to a gene: 5. This CDR3 spans 14 amino acids. Germline V gene sequence: CDR1 MNHEY, CDR2 SMNVEV (reference sequence). CDR3 sequence: CASMGGIPYNEQFF. The CDR3 coding sequence is TGTGCCAGCATGGGAGGGATACCCTACAATGAGCAGTTCTTC.